This passage covers 14 T cell receptor beta chains from one sample sequenced in a study of control samples from healthy donors and cancer patients. Sequencing was performed with immunoSEQ multiplex PCR; in TCRdb, only in-frame clones are kept and a portion is missing. The sample records 70,000 to 90,000 clones, 94% being singletons. The sample consisted of blood. The receptor set was obtained from a middle-aged woman in good health.

Worth noting for this clone: Here the CDR3 omits its conserved ending phenylalanine or tryptophan, so a read error is the likely source. The DNA is left out, because the CDR3 cannot be placed on it with certainty; the CDR3 is given as TCRdb lists it. The chain has TRBV12-2 and TRBJ1-6. TRBV12-2 is assigned pseudogene status. The CDR3 sequence runs 14 residues, both termini included. The CDR3: CASRLVGRNSPLHL.

The chain combines TRBV19 with TRBJ2-7; 10 nucleotides line up with TRBD1. Germline CDR1 LNHDA, CDR2 SQIVND (reference sequence). V lost 6 bases and J lost 6; bases outside the gene matches: 5. CDR3 length: 13 amino acids. CDR3 nucleotide sequence: TGTGCCAGTAGGGACAGGGGGATCTCCGAGCAGTACTTC. Its protein product is CASRDRGISEQYF.

In this sample, this clone turned up once. This chain connects TRBV2 to TRBJ2-3; D unresolved. This CDR3 is built from 13 residues. V shed 2 bases and J shed 5 bases, with 8 bases lying between them. Per germline, CDR1 SNHLY and CDR2 FYNNEI. CDR3 protein: CASSESGRDTQYF. In DNA, the CDR3 is TGTGCCAGCAGTGAATCTGGGCGAGATACGCAGTATTTT.

The chain carries TRBV5-1 and TRBJ2-2, with TRBD2 matching over 7 bases. CDR3 size: 16 residues. Germline V gene lookup returns CDR1 SGHRS and CDR2 YFSETQ. Trimming at V came to 2 bases and at J to 0 bases, leaving 4 bases not matched to a gene. The CDR3 reads CASSLSGTANTGELFF. The CDR3 DNA follows: TGCGCCAGCAGCTTAAGCGGGACGGCGAACACCGGGGAGCTGTTTTTT.

The genes are TRBV6-5 and TRBJ2-3; TRBD1 or TRBD2 may be the D gene (5 bases each). CDR1 and CDR2 from the germline V gene are MNHEY and SVGAGI. Trimming took off 7 bases at V and 4 bases at J, with 15 bases between the two ends. The CDR3 has 14 residues. CDR3 bases: TGTGCCAGCATACGGGGAGACAGTGCAGATACGCAGTATTTT. Translation gives CASIRGDSADTQYF.

The J gene is TRBJ1-1, the V gene TRBV19; D is undetermined. The length of the CDR3 is 13 residues. Between the trimmed V and J ends, which lost 1 base and 0 bases, there was a span of 3 bases. The V gene's germline CDR1 is LNHDA and CDR2 SQIVND (reference sequence). CDR3 in amino acids: CASSIALNTEAFF. The CDR3 DNA sequence: TGTGCCAGTAGTATAGCCCTGAACACTGAAGCTTTCTTT. The full variable domain, with the rest looked up from reference TRBV19 and TRBJ1-1, is DGGITQSPKYLFRKEGQNVTLSCEQNLNHDAMYWYRQDPGQGLRLIYYSQIVNDFQKGDIAEGYSVSREKKESFPLTVTSAQKNPTAFYLCASSIALNTEAFFGQGTRLTVV.

The DNA of the CDR3 is TGTGCCAGCAGTCTTTTCCCTGTGACAACTAATGAAAAACTGTTTTTT. It specifies CASSLFPVTTNEKLFF. V usage is TRBV7-2 and J usage is TRBJ1-4; no reliable D call. Trimming took 6 bases from V and 0 from J, leaving 14 bases between them. Per germline, CDR1 SGHTA and CDR2 FQGNSA. CDR3 length equals 16 residues.

The genes are TRBV29-1 and TRBJ2-2, with TRBD1 as a possible D gene (5 bases). The CDR3 sequence is 11 residues long. With 6 bases removed from V and 4 bases from J, the gap between germline ends came to 6 bases. Per germline, CDR1 SQVTM and CDR2 ANQGSEA. CDR3 residues: CSVGVTGELFF. The CDR3 DNA reads TGCAGCGTAGGGGTCACCGGGGAGCTGTTTTTT.

V and J are TRBV3-1 (or the pseudogene TRBV3-2) and TRBJ2-3; TRBD2 aligns across 8 bases. The CDR3 spans 16 residues. Trimming removed 1 base from V and 4 bases from J; junction bases left unmatched: 7. Germline V CDR1 and CDR2: LGHDT, YNNKEL (reference sequence). The CDR3 reads CASSQVIGLAADTQYF. In DNA form, the CDR3 reads TGTGCCAGCAGCCAAGTGATTGGACTAGCCGCAGATACGCAGTATTTT.

This chain joins TRBV7-9 and TRBJ2-7; TRBD2 aligns across 9 bases. V lost 5 bases, J lost 5 bases, and 7 bases stayed unmatched. This CDR3 is built from 14 residues. From germline, CDR1 is SEHNR and CDR2 FQNEAQ (reference sequence). The CDR3 region is CASSPLGLAHEQYF. Written as DNA, the CDR3 is TGTGCCAGCAGCCCCCTGGGACTAGCTCACGAGCAGTACTTC. Full variable domain (rest looked up from reference TRBV7-9 and TRBJ2-7): DTGVSQNPRHKITKRGQNVTFRCDPISEHNRLYWYRQTLGQGPEFLTYFQNEAQLEKSRLLSDRFSAERPKGSFSTLEIQRTEQGDSAMYLCASSPLGLAHEQYFGPGTRLTVT.

The CDR3: CASSQAGTTEAFF. CDR3 DNA sequence: TGTGCCAGCAGCCAAGCTGGTACCACTGAAGCTTTCTTT. The rearrangement links TRBV14 to TRBJ1-1; D is unclear. CDR1 SGHDN and CDR2 FVKESK come from the germline V gene. The V end lost 1 base, the J end lost 4 bases, and 7 bases lay between the germline ends. CDR3 size: 13 residues.

This chain joins TRBV27 and TRBJ2-1; D uncertain. The CDR3 sequence is 14 residues long. Trimming left V 1 base short and J 3 bases short, with 7 bases between. CDR1 MNHEY and CDR2 SMNVEV come from the germline V gene (reference sequence). The CDR3 protein is CASSLYLGYNEQFF. In DNA form, the CDR3 reads TGTGCCAGCAGTTTATATCTGGGCTACAATGAGCAGTTCTTC.

V is TRBV20-1 and J is TRBJ1-2; D is unresolved. Deletions cut 3 bases from V and 0 bases from J, with 11 bases between. Germline V gene data show CDR1 as DFQATT and CDR2 as SNEGSKA (reference sequence). The CDR3 spans 14 residues. DNA for the CDR3: TGCAGTGCTAGTGAAAACATTGCTAACTATGGCTACACCTTC. This translates into CSASENIANYGYTF.

V and J are TRBV2 and TRBJ1-5, with D possibly TRBD1 on 6 matching bases. This CDR3 is 15 amino acids long. Per the germline V gene, CDR1 is SNHLY and CDR2 is FYNNEI. Between the trimmed V and J ends, which lost 7 bases and 0 bases, there was a span of 13 bases. CDR3 residues: CASNPQGHSNQPQHF. As DNA, the CDR3 is TGTGCCAGCAACCCACAGGGCCATAGCAATCAGCCCCAGCATTTT.